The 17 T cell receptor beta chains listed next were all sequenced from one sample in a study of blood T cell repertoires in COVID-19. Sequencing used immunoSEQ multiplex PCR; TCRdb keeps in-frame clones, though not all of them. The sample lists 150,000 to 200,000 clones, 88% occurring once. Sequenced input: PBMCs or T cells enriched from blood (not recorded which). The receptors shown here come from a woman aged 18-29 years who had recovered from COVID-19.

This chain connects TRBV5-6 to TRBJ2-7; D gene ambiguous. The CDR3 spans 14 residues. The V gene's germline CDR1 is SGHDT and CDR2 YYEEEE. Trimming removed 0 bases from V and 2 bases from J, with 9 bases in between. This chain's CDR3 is CASSLGPTTYEQYF. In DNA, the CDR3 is TGTGCCAGCAGCTTGGGGCCTACTACCTACGAGCAGTACTTC.

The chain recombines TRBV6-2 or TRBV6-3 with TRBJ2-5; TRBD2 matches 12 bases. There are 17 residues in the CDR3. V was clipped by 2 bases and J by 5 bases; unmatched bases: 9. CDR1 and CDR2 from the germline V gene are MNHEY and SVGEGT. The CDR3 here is CASSYVTSGGTSETQYF. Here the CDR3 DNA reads TGTGCCAGCAGTTACGTAACTAGCGGGGGGACCTCGGAGACCCAGTACTTC.

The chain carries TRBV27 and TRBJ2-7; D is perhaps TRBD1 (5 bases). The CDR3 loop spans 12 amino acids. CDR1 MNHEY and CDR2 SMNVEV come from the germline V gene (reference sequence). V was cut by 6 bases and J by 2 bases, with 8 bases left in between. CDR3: CASSDSAYEQYF. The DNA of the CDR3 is TGTGCCAGCAGCGACAGTGCCTACGAGCAGTACTTC.

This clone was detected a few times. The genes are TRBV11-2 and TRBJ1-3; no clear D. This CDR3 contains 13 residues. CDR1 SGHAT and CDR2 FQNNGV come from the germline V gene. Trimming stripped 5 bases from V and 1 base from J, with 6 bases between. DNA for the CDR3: TGTGCCAGCAGCCCACTGTCTGGAAACACCATATATTTT. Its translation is CASSPLSGNTIYF.

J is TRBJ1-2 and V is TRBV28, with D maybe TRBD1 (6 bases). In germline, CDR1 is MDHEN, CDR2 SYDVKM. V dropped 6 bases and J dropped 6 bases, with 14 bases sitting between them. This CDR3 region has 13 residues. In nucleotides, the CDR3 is TGTGCCAGCAGGACAACAGGGCTCGATGGCTACACCTTC. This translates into CASRTTGLDGYTF.

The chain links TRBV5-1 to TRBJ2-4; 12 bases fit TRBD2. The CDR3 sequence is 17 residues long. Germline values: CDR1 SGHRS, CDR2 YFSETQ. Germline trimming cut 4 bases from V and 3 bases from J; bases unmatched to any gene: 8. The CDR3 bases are TGCGCCAGCAGCGTGTGGACTAGCGGGAATGGCAAAAACATTCAGTACTTC. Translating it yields CASSVWTSGNGKNIQYF. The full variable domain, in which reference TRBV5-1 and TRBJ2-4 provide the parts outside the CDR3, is KAGVTQTPRYLIKTRGQQVTLSCSPISGHRSVSWYQQTPGQGLQFLFEYFSETQRNKGNFPGRFSGRQFSNSRSEMNVSTLELGDSALYLCASSVWTSGNGKNIQYFGAGTRLSVL.

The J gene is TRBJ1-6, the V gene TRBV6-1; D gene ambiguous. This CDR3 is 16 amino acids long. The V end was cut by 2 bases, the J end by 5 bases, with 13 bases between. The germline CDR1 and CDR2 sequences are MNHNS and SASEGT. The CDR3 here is CASSEIWVTNNSPLHF. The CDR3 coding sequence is TGTGCCAGCAGTGAAATTTGGGTAACTAATAATTCACCCCTCCACTTT.

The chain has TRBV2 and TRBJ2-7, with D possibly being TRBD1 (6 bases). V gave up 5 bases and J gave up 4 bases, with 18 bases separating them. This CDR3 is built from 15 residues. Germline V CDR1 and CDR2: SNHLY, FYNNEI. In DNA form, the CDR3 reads TGTGCCAGCAGTTTCCAGGGGTCGCCCTATTACGAGCAGTACTTC. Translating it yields CASSFQGSPYYEQYF.

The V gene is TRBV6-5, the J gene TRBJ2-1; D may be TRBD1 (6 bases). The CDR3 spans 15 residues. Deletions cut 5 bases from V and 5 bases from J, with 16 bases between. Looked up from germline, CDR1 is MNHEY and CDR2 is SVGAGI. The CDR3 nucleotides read TGTGCCAGCAGTCCCCCCTGGGACACCCACAATGAGCAGTTCTTC. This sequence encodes CASSPPWDTHNEQFF.

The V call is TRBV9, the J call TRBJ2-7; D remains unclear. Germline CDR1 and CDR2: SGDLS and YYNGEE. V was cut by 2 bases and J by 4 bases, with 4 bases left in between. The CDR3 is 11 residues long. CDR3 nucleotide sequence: TGTGCCAGCAGCGTCCTTTACGAGCAGTACTTC. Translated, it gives CASSVLYEQYF.

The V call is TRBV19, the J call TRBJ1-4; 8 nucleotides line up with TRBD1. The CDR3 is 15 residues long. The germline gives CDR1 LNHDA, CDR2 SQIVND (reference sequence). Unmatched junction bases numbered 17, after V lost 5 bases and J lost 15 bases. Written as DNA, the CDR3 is TGTGCCAGTAGTGTCCCCGGGACAGGAGCTTCTCGGATGTTTTTT. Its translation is CASSVPGTGASRMFF.

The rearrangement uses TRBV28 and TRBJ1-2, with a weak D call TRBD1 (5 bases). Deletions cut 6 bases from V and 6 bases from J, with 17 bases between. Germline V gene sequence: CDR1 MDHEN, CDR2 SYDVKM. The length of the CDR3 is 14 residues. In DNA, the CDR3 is TGTGCCAGCAGCGCGCCTCAGGGCTCTAATGGCTACACCTTC. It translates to CASSAPQGSNGYTF.

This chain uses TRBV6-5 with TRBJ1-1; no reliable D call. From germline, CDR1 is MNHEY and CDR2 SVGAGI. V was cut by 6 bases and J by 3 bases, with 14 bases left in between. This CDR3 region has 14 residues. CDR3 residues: CASSSVEEYTEAFF. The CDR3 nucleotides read TGTGCCAGCAGCTCAGTGGAGGAGTACACTGAAGCTTTCTTT.

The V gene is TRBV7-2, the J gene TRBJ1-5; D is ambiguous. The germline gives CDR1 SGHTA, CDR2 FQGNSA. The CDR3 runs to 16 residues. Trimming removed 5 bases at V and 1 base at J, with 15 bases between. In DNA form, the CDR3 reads TGTGCCAGCAGCCCAACCAACTATGGGAGCAATCAGCCCCAGCATTTT. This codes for CASSPTNYGSNQPQHF.

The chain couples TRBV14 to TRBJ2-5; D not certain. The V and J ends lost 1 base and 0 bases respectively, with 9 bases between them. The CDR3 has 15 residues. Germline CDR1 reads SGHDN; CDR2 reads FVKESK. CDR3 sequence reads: CASSQVSTDQETQYF. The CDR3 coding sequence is TGTGCCAGCAGCCAAGTTAGCACGGACCAAGAGACCCAGTACTTC.

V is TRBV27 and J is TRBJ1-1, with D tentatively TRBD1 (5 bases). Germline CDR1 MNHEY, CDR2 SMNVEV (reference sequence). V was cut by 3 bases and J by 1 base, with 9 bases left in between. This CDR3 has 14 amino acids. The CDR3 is CASSFGQGNTEAFF. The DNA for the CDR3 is TGTGCCAGCAGTTTTGGCCAGGGGAACACTGAAGCTTTCTTT.

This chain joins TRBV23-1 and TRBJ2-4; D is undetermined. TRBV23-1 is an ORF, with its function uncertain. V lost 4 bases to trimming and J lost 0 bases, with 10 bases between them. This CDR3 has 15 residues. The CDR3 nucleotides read TGCGCCAGCAGTCGGTTAGAAATAGCCAAAAACATTCAGTACTTC. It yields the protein CASSRLEIAKNIQYF.